Below, 27 T cell receptor beta chains from the same sample are listed, as sequenced in a study of CD8 T cells in ankylosing spondylitis. TCRdb used MiXCR to reprocess the 5' RACE reads, holding one entry per CDR3 protein. The table shows fewer than 500,000 distinct CDR3 sequences, with about 22% occurring only once. Study-level points and caveats: A TCR beta motif made of several highly homologous variants seemed typical of ankylosing spondylitis blood.

These TCRs are of unknown antigen specificity. Sequenced: blood, either unsorted or a sorted T cell fraction (not recorded which). These receptors were collected from a male donor with ankylosing spondylitis.

The chain combines TRBV5-5 with TRBJ2-7, with TRBD1 as a possible D gene (6 bases). This CDR3 is 13 amino acids long. Trimming stripped 2 bases from V and 5 bases from J, with 11 bases between. CDR1 and CDR2 from the germline V gene are SGHKS and YYEKEE (reference sequence). CDR3 in DNA: TGTGCCAGCAGCTTACAGGGTGGGAACGAGCAGTACTTC. It is translated as CASSLQGGNEQYF.

V usage is TRBV5-4 and J usage is TRBJ2-1; D possibly corresponds to TRBD2 (6 bases). The CDR3 consists of 15 residues. V lost 0 bases and J lost 9, with 16 bases in between. Germline CDR1 reads SGHNT; CDR2 reads YYREEE (reference sequence). The CDR3 region has the DNA TGTGCCAGCAGCTTGGCCGGGGGTAATTCCGGTGAGCAGTTCTTC. Translated, it gives CASSLAGGNSGEQFF.

This clonotype showed up just a few times. This rearrangement joins TRBV7-3 to TRBJ2-1; maybe TRBD2 (5 bases). Per the germline V gene, CDR1 is SGHTA and CDR2 is FQGTGA. V was clipped by 1 base and J by 8 bases, with 18 bases between them. The length of the CDR3 is 16 residues. CDR3 coding DNA: TGTGCCAGCAGCTTAAGGGGTAGCGTATTAAGTCATGAGCAGTTCTTC. This translates into CASSLRGSVLSHEQFF.

The J gene is TRBJ1-5, the V gene TRBV28; 9 bases map to TRBD1. The V and J ends lost 7 bases and 5 bases, in that order; junction bases with no gene match: 3. CDR1 is MDHEN and CDR2 is SYDVKM in the germline V gene. This CDR3 is built from 13 residues. The CDR3 sequence: CASNTGGYQPQHF. CDR3 DNA sequence: TGTGCCAGCAATACAGGGGGCTATCAGCCCCAGCATTTT.

This clonotype showed up just a few times. The chain recombines TRBV6-6 with TRBJ2-1, with 12 bases aligning to TRBD2. CDR1 MNHNY and CDR2 SVGAGI come from the germline V gene (reference sequence). With V trimmed by 6 bases and J by 8 bases, 2 bases remained unmatched. This CDR3 contains 13 residues. The CDR3 bases are TGTGCCAGCAGGACTAGCGGGAGCGATGAGCAGTTCTTC. This sequence encodes CASRTSGSDEQFF.

Concerning this clonotype: A junction boundary mismatches the germline segment, possibly from a read error. The chain links TRBV28 to TRBJ1-1; D unresolved. The germline V gene encodes CDR1 MDHEN and CDR2 SYDVKM. This CDR3 spans 14 amino acids. In nucleotides, the CDR3 is TGTGCCAACAGTTTTTCCACAGTACACACTGAAGCTTTCTTT. It translates to CANSFSTVHTEAFF.

This clonotype has at least ten counts. The chain couples TRBV27 to TRBJ2-3, with 8 nucleotides matching TRBD2. Germline CDR1 MNHEY, CDR2 SMNVEV (reference sequence). This CDR3 region has 15 residues. The J segment lost 4 bases and the V segment lost 3 bases, leaving 6 bases of the junction unmatched. The CDR3 protein is CASSFISGIADTQYF. The CDR3 DNA is TGTGCCAGCAGTTTTATTAGCGGGATCGCAGATACGCAGTATTTT.

CDR3 sequence (DNA): TGTGCCAGCTCACCCGACATGGGCTATGGCTACACCTTC. This sequence encodes CASSPDMGYGYTF. The V and J genes are TRBV18 and TRBJ1-2; D is unresolved. There are 13 residues in the CDR3. Trimming took off 3 bases at V and 4 bases at J, with 9 bases between the two ends. In germline, CDR1 is KGHSH, CDR2 LQKENI.

This clonotype turned up a few times. V is TRBV12-3 or TRBV12-4 and J is TRBJ2-2; D is unresolved. V lost 0 bases, J lost 5 bases, and 10 bases lay in between. The CDR3 extends over 15 amino acids. The CDR3 DNA follows: TGTGCCAGCAGTTTAGCGAGTACGGTAACCGGGGAGCTGTTTTTT. Translation gives CASSLASTVTGELFF.

This clonotype was observed a few times. V gene TRBV12-3 or TRBV12-4 combines with J gene TRBJ2-4, with D possibly being TRBD1 or TRBD2 (5 bases each). The CDR3 sequence is 15 residues long. V shed 6 bases and J shed 0 bases, with 12 bases lying between them. The DNA for the CDR3 is TGTGCCAGCAGATCGACGGGGCTAGCCAAAAACATTCAGTACTTC. It encodes CASRSTGLAKNIQYF.

This chain joins TRBV28 and TRBJ2-1; the D is unclear. The CDR3 length is 11 residues. V was pared by 6 bases and J by 10 bases, with 10 bases between. Germline V gene sequence: CDR1 MDHEN, CDR2 SYDVKM. The CDR3 DNA is TGTGCCAGCAGAGAGATATACGAGCAGTTCTTC. Amino acids: CASREIYEQFF.

This clonotype has just a few counts. This chain uses TRBV14 with TRBJ1-2, with unresolved D. This CDR3 is built from 16 residues. Trimming left V 5 bases short and J 2 bases short, with 18 bases between. Germline CDR1 is SGHDN and CDR2 is FVKESK. The CDR3 DNA reads TGTGCCAGCAGCTCCAAGCTGGACCGGCGAAACTATGGCTACACCTTC. This encodes CASSSKLDRRNYGYTF.

This chain links TRBV12-3 or TRBV12-4 with TRBJ2-2, with unresolved D. The CDR3 runs 12 residues. Trimming cost V 5 bases and J 7 bases, with 8 bases left between them. The CDR3 region has the DNA TGTGCCAGCAGTCCCTATTACGGGGAGCTGTTTTTT. Translation gives CASSPYYGELFF.

Notes on this clonotype: With a much larger clone just one base away, this may be a read error. V is TRBV29-1 and J is TRBJ2-1, with D tentatively TRBD2 (5 bases). CDR1 and CDR2 (germline): SQVTM, ANQGSEA. The CDR3 length is 12 residues. Trimming left V 5 bases short and J 4 bases short, with 9 bases between. The CDR3: CSVPTTYNEQFF. In DNA form, the CDR3 reads TGCAGCGTTCCGACTACGTACAATGAGCAGTTCTTC.

This clonotype was detected only a few times. This sequence joins TRBV7-9 and TRBJ2-1; possibly TRBD1 for D (6 bases). The germline gives CDR1 SEHNR, CDR2 FQNEAQ (reference sequence). The CDR3 runs to 13 residues. V was shortened by 3 bases and J by 5 bases, with 8 bases between the two germline ends. CDR3 nucleotide sequence: TGTGCCAGCAGCTTGTACAGGGACAATGAGCAGTTCTTC. Translated: CASSLYRDNEQFF.

This clonotype was seen more than once but under ten times. The chain is built from TRBV29-1 and TRBJ1-2; the D is unclear. The CDR3 length is 13 residues. Germline V CDR1 and CDR2: SQVTM, ANQGSEA. V lost 6 bases to trimming and J lost 2 bases, with 13 bases between them. CDR3 sequence (DNA): TGCAGCGTGCGGGAGACCTTCAACTATGGCTACACCTTC. This codes for CSVRETFNYGYTF.

This clonotype was seen more than once but under ten times. J is TRBJ2-7 and V is TRBV20-1; D gene unclear. The CDR3 runs to 12 residues. V lost 5 bases and J lost 3, with 11 bases in between. CDR1 and CDR2 from the germline V gene are DFQATT and SNEGSKA (reference sequence). The CDR3 DNA reads as TGCAGTGCTCCTGACAACCTCTACGAGCAGTACTTC. The encoded protein is CSAPDNLYEQYF.

This clonotype was counted a few times. The chain uses TRBV3-1 and TRBJ2-6, with TRBD1 matching over 8 bases. CDR3 size: 15 residues. The germline CDR1 and CDR2 sequences are LGHDT and YNNKEL (reference sequence). J was trimmed by 2 bases and V by 4 bases; bases with no gene match: 1. The CDR3 loop is CASSRQGTGANVLTF. The CDR3 DNA is TGTGCCAGCAGCCGACAGGGGACTGGGGCCAACGTCCTGACTTTC.

This chain joins TRBV12-3 or TRBV12-4 and TRBJ1-5; TRBD1 matches 7 bases. Trimming at V came to 4 bases and at J to 2 bases, leaving 5 bases not matched to a gene. This CDR3 spans 15 amino acids. In DNA form, the CDR3 reads TGTGCCAGCAGTTGGAGAGGGGGCGGCAATCAGCCCCAGCATTTT. Its protein product is CASSWRGGGNQPQHF.

J is TRBJ1-1 and V is TRBV10-3, with unresolved D. The CDR3 is 13 residues long. The V gene's germline CDR1 is ENHRY and CDR2 SYGVKD. The V and J ends lost 4 bases and 0 bases respectively, with 6 bases between them. DNA for the CDR3: TGTGCCATCAGTGCGGGTCTGAACACTGAAGCTTTCTTT. This sequence encodes CAISAGLNTEAFF.

The CDR3 nucleotides read TGTGCCAGCAGCCGTGGGACAGGACGTCCCTATGGCTACACCTTC. Protein sequence: CASSRGTGRPYGYTF. This sequence joins TRBV7-9 and TRBJ1-2, with 8 bases that match TRBD1. This CDR3 region has 15 residues. Germline trimming cut 5 bases from V and 4 bases from J; bases unmatched to any gene: 9. CDR1 is SEHNR and CDR2 is FQNEAQ in the germline V gene (reference sequence).

This clonotype occurred a few times. The CDR3 reads CATRPTSGSFNEQFF. CDR3 DNA: TGTGCCACAAGGCCGACTAGCGGGAGTTTCAATGAGCAGTTCTTC. The V gene is TRBV6-2 or TRBV6-3, the J gene TRBJ2-1, with TRBD2 matching 12 bases. The germline V gene has CDR1 MNHEY and CDR2 SVGEGT. Trimming removed 10 bases from V and 6 bases from J; junction bases left unmatched: 10. The CDR3 has 15 residues.

This clonotype was detected a few times. CDR3 nucleotides: TGCAGTGCTAGAGATTATGGGACTAGCGGGAGCCTCTCCCTCGAGCAGTACTTC. It is translated as CSARDYGTSGSLSLEQYF. The V call is TRBV20-1, the J call TRBJ2-7; TRBD2 aligns across 14 bases. The CDR3 loop spans 18 amino acids. Losses at the gene ends were 0 bases for V and 6 bases for J; bases not matched to a gene: 13. CDR1 DFQATT and CDR2 SNEGSKA come from the germline V gene (reference sequence).

The J gene is TRBJ2-3, the V gene TRBV25-1, with 13 bases that match TRBD2. The CDR3 spans 16 residues. V was clipped by 6 bases and J by 4 bases; unmatched bases: 7. Per germline, CDR1 MGHDK and CDR2 SYGVNS. CDR3 bases: TGTGCCAGCAGCCCGGGACTAGCGGGATTGGCAGATACGCAGTATTTT. Translating gives CASSPGLAGLADTQYF. Combining the CDR3 with reference TRBV25-1 and TRBJ2-3 gives the whole variable domain EADIYQTPRYLVIGTGKKITLECSQTMGHDKMYWYQQDPGMELHLIHYSYGVNSTEKGDLSSESTVSRIRTEHFPLTLESARPSHTSQYLCASSPGLAGLADTQYFGPGTRLTVL.

In this sample, this clonotype turned up a few times. The rearrangement uses TRBV18 and TRBJ1-5, with a weak D call TRBD1 (5 bases). V was shortened by 3 bases and J by 3 bases, with 15 bases between the two germline ends. Germline CDR1 and CDR2: KGHSH and LQKENI. This CDR3 has 16 amino acids. CDR3 sequence reads: CASSPGQIIPNQPQHF. The CDR3 DNA reads TGTGCCAGCTCACCCGGACAAATCATTCCCAATCAGCCCCAGCATTTT.

The chain recombines TRBV6-4 with TRBJ2-1; D may be TRBD1 or TRBD2 (6 bases each). Germline V CDR1 and CDR2: MRHNA, SNTAGT. The CDR3 sequence is 15 residues long. Trimming took off 0 bases at V and 7 bases at J, with 13 bases between the two ends. CDR3 bases: TGTGCCAGCAGTGACTCGGACTGGGGGGCTAATGAGCAGTTCTTC. Protein sequence: CASSDSDWGANEQFF.

This clonotype was observed a few times. The chain uses TRBV7-2 and TRBJ2-5; TRBD2 matches 11 bases. The germline gives CDR1 SGHTA, CDR2 FQGNSA. There are 15 residues in the CDR3. V shed 0 bases and J 3 bases; nucleotides not matched to a gene: 0. In nucleotides, the CDR3 is TGTGCCAGCAGCTTAGCGGGACTAGCGGAAGAGACCCAGTACTTC. It specifies CASSLAGLAEETQYF.